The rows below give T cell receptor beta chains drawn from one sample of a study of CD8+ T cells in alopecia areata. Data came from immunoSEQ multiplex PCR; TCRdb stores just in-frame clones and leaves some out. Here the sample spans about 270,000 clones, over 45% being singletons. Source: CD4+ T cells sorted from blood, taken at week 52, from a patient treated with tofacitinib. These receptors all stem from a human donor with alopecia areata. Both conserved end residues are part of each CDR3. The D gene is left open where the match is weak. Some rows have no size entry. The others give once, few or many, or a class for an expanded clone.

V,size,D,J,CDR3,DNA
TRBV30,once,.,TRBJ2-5,CAWKSGREGLKTQYF,TGTGCCTGGAAGAGCGGCAGGGAAGGTTTGAAGACCCAGTACTTC
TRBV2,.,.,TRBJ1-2,CASSSGYGYTF,TGTGCCAGCAGCTCAGGCTATGGCTACACCTTC
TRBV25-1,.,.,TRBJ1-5,CASSLWGNQPQHF,TGTGCCAGCAGTCTCTGGGGCAATCAGCCCCAGCATTTT
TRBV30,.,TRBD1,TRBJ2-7,CAWQPGGGEQYF,TGTGCCTGGCAACCAGGGGGCGGTGAGCAGTACTTC
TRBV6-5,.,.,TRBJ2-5,CASSSVGGTQYF,TGTGCCAGCAGTTCAGTCGGTGGGACCCAGTACTTC
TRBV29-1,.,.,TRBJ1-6,CSVEGSGRLNSPLHF,TGCAGCGTTGAAGGTTCGGGCCGCCTAAATTCACCCCTCCACTTT
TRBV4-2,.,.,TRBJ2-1,CASSPQPLGSASNEQFF,TGTGCCAGCAGCCCACAACCTTTGGGGAGCGCCAGCAATGAGCAGTTCTTC
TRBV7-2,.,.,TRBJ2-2,CASSLRRMNTGELFF,TGTGCCAGCAGCTTAAGACGGATGAACACCGGGGAGCTGTTTTTT
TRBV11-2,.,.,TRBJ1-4,CASSKIGLITTNEKLFF,TGTGCCAGCAGCAAAATCGGACTGATAACAACTAATGAAAAACTGTTTTTT
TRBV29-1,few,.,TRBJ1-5,CSANQPQHF,TGCAGCGCCAATCAGCCCCAGCATTTT
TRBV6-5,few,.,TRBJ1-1,CASSYSKGGLNTEAFF,TGTGCCAGCAGTTATAGCAAGGGCGGCTTGAACACTGAAGCTTTCTTT
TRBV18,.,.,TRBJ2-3,CASSGTVSSTDTQYF,TGTGCCAGCTCAGGGACGGTTTCTAGCACAGATACGCAGTATTTT
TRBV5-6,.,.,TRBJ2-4,CASSLGRQIFQNIQYF,TGTGCCAGCAGCTTGGGGAGACAGATCTTTCAAAACATTCAGTACTTC
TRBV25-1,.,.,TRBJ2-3,CASSDRRAGTDTQYF,TGTGCCAGCAGTGATAGGAGGGCAGGCACAGATACGCAGTATTTT
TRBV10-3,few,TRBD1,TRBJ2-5,CAIKGQGAGETQYF,TGTGCCATCAAAGGACAGGGGGCAGGAGAGACCCAGTACTTC
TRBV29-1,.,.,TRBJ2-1,CSVDGLRPNEQFF,TGCAGCGTTGACGGCCTTCGGCCCAATGAGCAGTTCTTC
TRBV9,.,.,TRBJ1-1,CASSVVSVSEAFF,TGTGCCAGCAGCGTAGTTTCAGTTTCTGAAGCTTTCTTT
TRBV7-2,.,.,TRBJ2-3,CASSAFGLDTQYF,TGTGCCAGCAGCGCCTTTGGGTTAGATACGCAGTATTTT
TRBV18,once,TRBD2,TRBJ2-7,CASSPQLAGAGEQYF,TGTGCCAGCTCACCGCAACTAGCGGGGGCGGGCGAGCAGTACTTC
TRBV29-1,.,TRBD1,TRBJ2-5,CSVGTGPETQYF,TGCAGCGTTGGGACAGGGCCGGAGACCCAGTACTTC
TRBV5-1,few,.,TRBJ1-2,CASSSDRGIYGYTF,TGCGCCAGCAGCTCAGACAGAGGAATCTATGGCTACACCTTC
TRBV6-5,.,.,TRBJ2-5,CATNPPGRGTQYF,TGTGCCACGAACCCGCCAGGGCGGGGGACCCAGTACTTC
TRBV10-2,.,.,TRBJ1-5,CASRKQGPNQPQHF,TGCGCCAGCAGGAAACAGGGCCCCAATCAGCCCCAGCATTTT
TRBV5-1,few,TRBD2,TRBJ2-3,CASSPQGGGPRSDTQYF,TGCGCCAGCAGCCCGCAAGGCGGGGGGCCTAGGTCAGATACGCAGTATTTT
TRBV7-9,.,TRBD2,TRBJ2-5,CASSLGLAGGHQETQYF,TGTGCCAGCAGCTTAGGACTAGCGGGGGGACACCAAGAGACCCAGTACTTC
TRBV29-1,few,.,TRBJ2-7,CSVKPGYEQYF,TGCAGTGTGAAGCCCGGCTACGAGCAGTACTTC
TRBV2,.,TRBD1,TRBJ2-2,CASSVFGQESPGELFF,TGTGCCAGCAGTGTGTTTGGACAGGAGTCACCCGGGGAGCTGTTTTTT
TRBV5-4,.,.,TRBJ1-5,CASSFGGNQPQHF,TGTGCCAGCAGCTTCGGCGGGAATCAGCCCCAGCATTTT
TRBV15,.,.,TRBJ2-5,CATSRGPAETQYF,TGTGCCACCAGCAGAGGCCCGGCCGAGACCCAGTACTTC